These T cell receptor beta chains were read from a single sample in a study of cytomegalovirus exposure and HLA in healthy donors. TCRdb keeps only in-frame clones here, not all; method: immunoSEQ multiplex PCR. In the table there are about 160,000 clones, 60% to 80% of which are singletons. Sequenced material: PBMCs. The source of these receptors is a man between 45 and 60 years old in good health and CMV-seropositive. Each CDR3 is given with its conserved first and last residue. D genes are given only for firm matches. Size is omitted from some rows. Given values are once, few, many or a class for expanded clones.

TRBV4-3	-	-	TRBJ1-1	TGCGCCAGCACCTCGATGGGAGCTGAAGCTTTCTTT	CASTSMGAEAFF
TRBV6-1	-	-	TRBJ2-5	TGTGCCAGCAGTAAGATGGCCTCTCAAGAGACCCAGTACTTC	CASSKMASQETQYF
TRBV9	-	-	TRBJ2-5	TGTGCCAGCAGCGTAGAGCTGCGGGAGACCCAGTACTTC	CASSVELRETQYF
TRBV5-1	-	-	TRBJ2-7	TGCGCCAGCAGCTTAATGGGACAAGAATACTACGAGCAGTACTTC	CASSLMGQEYYEQYF
TRBV10-1	-	TRBD1	TRBJ2-5	TGCGCCAGCAGTGACAGCAGGGGGAACCCAAGGACCCAGTACTTC	CASSDSRGNPRTQYF
TRBV10-2	-	-	TRBJ2-7	TGCGCCAGCAGTGAGTCGTTCAGGGCGGGGGAGCAGTACTTC	CASSESFRAGEQYF
TRBV7-8	once	-	TRBJ2-5	TGTGCCAGCAGCTCGACACGAGAAGAGACCCAGTACTTC	CASSSTREETQYF
TRBV6-1	few	TRBD1	TRBJ1-2	TGTGCCAGCAGTGGGGGGACAGGGAAAAACTATGGCTACACCTTC	CASSGGTGKNYGYTF
TRBV5-4	-	TRBD2	TRBJ2-3	TGTGCCAGCAGAAGAGCGGGGGACCGCACAGATACGCAGTATTTT	CASRRAGDRTDTQYF
TRBV7-2	-	TRBD2	TRBJ2-2	TGTGCCAGCAGCTTCGGATCGGGGGGTTCCGGGGAGCTGTTTTTT	CASSFGSGGSGELFF
TRBV11-1	many	TRBD2	TRBJ2-7	TGTGCCAGCAGCTTAGAGCGGGGAGAAGGCGAGCAGTACTTC	CASSLERGEGEQYF
TRBV2	-	-	TRBJ2-7	TGTGCCAGCAGGAGGGAGGTACAGGCCTACGAGCAGTACTTC	CASRREVQAYEQYF
TRBV9	-	-	TRBJ2-7	TGTGCCAGCAGCGTAGCCGACAGGATTTACGAGCAGTACTTC	CASSVADRIYEQYF
TRBV11-2	-	-	TRBJ2-3	TGTGCCAGCAGCTTAGGTGGATTGAGGACAGATACGCAGTATTTT	CASSLGGLRTDTQYF
TRBV10-1	-	-	TRBJ2-7	TGCGCCAGCAGTGAACACGACAGCTACGAGCAGTACTTC	CASSEHDSYEQYF
TRBV28	once	TRBD1	TRBJ1-2	TGTGCCAGCAGTTTATTCGCAGGGGGTTACTATGGCTACACCTTC	CASSLFAGGYYGYTF
TRBV10-3	-	-	TRBJ1-4	TGTGCCATCAGTGATGGGCTGATTGAAAAACTGTTTTTT	CAISDGLIEKLFF